The rows below give T cell receptor beta chains drawn from one sample of a study of CXCR3-negative and CXCR3-positive naive CD8 T cells. TCRdb re-called the 5' RACE reads, yielding one record per CDR3 amino acid sequence without DNA. Across tens of thousands of distinct CDR3 sequences, the top ten clones capture 1.6% of the sample. Sequenced: naive CXCR3- CD8+ T cells from blood. These receptor sequences come from a human donor in good health. Some clones in this sample may be carry-over from other donors' samples. The CDR3 runs from the conserved cysteine through the conserved F or W. The order of the fields is V gene, J gene, clone size, CDR3 protein. Rows may omit the clone size; those that give it use once, few, many or a size class.

v_call: TRBV4-3
j_call: TRBJ2-5
clone_size: NA
cdr3_aa: CASSQVLTDQETQYF

v_call: TRBV9
j_call: TRBJ2-1
clone_size: NA
cdr3_aa: CASSSQAGGHNEQFF

v_call: TRBV5-1
j_call: TRBJ2-1
clone_size: NA
cdr3_aa: CASSLITGFDEQFF

v_call: TRBV7-9
j_call: TRBJ2-1
clone_size: NA
cdr3_aa: CASSIPGDEQFF

v_call: TRBV4-1
j_call: TRBJ2-1
clone_size: medium-sized
cdr3_aa: CASSQEPPSGLGYNEQFF

v_call: TRBV10-3
j_call: TRBJ2-3
clone_size: NA
cdr3_aa: CAITSQLLDTQYF

v_call: TRBV20-1
j_call: TRBJ1-2
clone_size: NA
cdr3_aa: CSVTGTGGSGYTF

v_call: TRBV28
j_call: TRBJ2-3
clone_size: NA
cdr3_aa: CASSTGLVSTDTQYF

v_call: TRBV12-3/TRBV12-4
j_call: TRBJ2-5
clone_size: NA
cdr3_aa: CASTPGDNQETQYF

v_call: TRBV6-2/TRBV6-3
j_call: TRBJ2-7
clone_size: NA
cdr3_aa: CASSSRDGGSEQYF

v_call: TRBV29-1
j_call: TRBJ2-6
clone_size: NA
cdr3_aa: CSVFSLDSGANVLTF

v_call: TRBV29-1
j_call: TRBJ2-5
clone_size: NA
cdr3_aa: CSVDFLVGGEQETQYF

v_call: TRBV27
j_call: TRBJ1-2
clone_size: NA
cdr3_aa: CASRATGGYTF

v_call: TRBV19
j_call: TRBJ1-5
clone_size: NA
cdr3_aa: CASSGGVPQHF

v_call: TRBV29-1
j_call: TRBJ1-2
clone_size: NA
cdr3_aa: CSVTGDYGYTF

v_call: TRBV7-3
j_call: TRBJ2-1
clone_size: NA
cdr3_aa: CASSYPATSGGAGEQFF

v_call: TRBV19
j_call: TRBJ2-6
clone_size: NA
cdr3_aa: CASSPRGSGANVLTF

v_call: TRBV28
j_call: TRBJ2-1
clone_size: NA
cdr3_aa: CASSLWGDRSYNEQFF

v_call: TRBV27
j_call: TRBJ2-2
clone_size: NA
cdr3_aa: CASSLRGEVTGELFF

v_call: TRBV7-3
j_call: TRBJ2-1
clone_size: NA
cdr3_aa: CASSLGGFLYNEQFF

v_call: TRBV6-2/TRBV6-3
j_call: TRBJ2-7
clone_size: NA
cdr3_aa: CASSPGGPYEQYF

v_call: TRBV29-1
j_call: TRBJ2-7
clone_size: NA
cdr3_aa: CSATTLYEQYF